Given below is one T cell receptor beta chain in context. Antigen unknown. This sample was taken from a study of cytomegalovirus exposure and HLA in healthy donors. Whole-study results and caveats: A later analysis linked around 15,000 TCR beta sequences to HLA alleles at 0.05 false discovery rate. Association of a missense DCLRE1C variant with TCR beta V- and J-gene trimming was reported in a later analysis. According to a later analysis, donors in an Asian-associated ancestry cluster reportedly had fewer N-insertions than the approximately 670-donor mean.

With 60 Vbeta and 13 Jbeta primers, the PCR was carried out. Here immunoSEQ multiplex PCR was the method, and the copy in TCRdb shows in-frame clones only, minus some. The data contain 85,000 to 100,000 clones, 77% of them singletons. The CDR3 runs to 14 residues. Deletions cut 4 bases from V and 3 bases from J, with 12 bases between. The germline V gene encodes CDR1 SGHRS and CDR2 YFSETQ. This receptor was taken from a man aged 50 or older in good health and CMV-seropositive. Specimen: PBMCs. The rearrangement joins TRBV5-1 to TRBJ2-3; tentatively, D is TRBD2 (5 bases). The CDR3 here is CASSRAEGTDTQYF. The CDR3 bases are TGCGCCAGCAGCAGGGCTGAGGGAACAGATACGCAGTATTTT.